This TCR beta chain was recovered during a study of blood T cell repertoires in COVID-19. Trimming took off 0 bases at V and 0 bases at J, with 11 bases between the two ends. CDR1 is SGHRS, CDR2 YFSETQ, per germline. The CDR3 spans 16 residues. Sequencing was performed with immunoSEQ multiplex PCR; in TCRdb, only in-frame clones are kept and a portion is missing. The sample includes fewer than 70,000 clones, around 90% seen only once; the top ten take 3.5%. This receptor was identified in a human donor in a cohort sampled during active COVID-19. The V and J genes are TRBV5-1 and TRBJ2-3; no clear D gene. The specimen was peripheral blood. In DNA form, the CDR3 reads TGCGCCAGCAGCTTGGCAACACCTCCTAGCACAGATACGCAGTATTTT. This encodes CASSLATPPSTDTQYF.